The entry below gives a single T cell receptor (beta chain) sequence along with its context. Its cognate antigen is unknown. The data were obtained in a study of cytomegalovirus exposure and HLA in healthy donors. The PCR ran on 60 Vbeta and 13 Jbeta primers. Under the authors' procedure: In a later analysis, the count reached approximately 80 million unique TCR beta chains, with around 10 million shared. The repertoire was sequenced with immunoSEQ multiplex PCR; TCRdb's copy has only in-frame clones and lacks some. Clonal size and the V and J genes are those of that table, whereas D and trimming came from the DNA. The data contain roughly 130,000 clones, 80% of them singletons. Study outcomes and limitations: Prior analysis indicated that the majority of TCR beta V segments exhibited productivity approximately 90% or approximately 30% of the time. Usually a TCR sequence was rare, but some public TCRs were found in many donors.

The germline gives CDR1 SQVTM, CDR2 ANQGSEA. V shed 5 bases and J shed 5 bases, with 29 bases lying between them. The CDR3 is 18 amino acids. Source material: PBMCs. The chain carries TRBV29-1 and TRBJ2-3; TRBD2 is a possible D gene (7 bases). The TCR was taken from a male donor in good health and CMV-seropositive. CDR3 DNA sequence: TGCAGCGTTAACTGGGGGGGCCCACGGCGGGATGTGGAAGATACGCAGTATTTT. Its translation: CSVNWGGPRRDVEDTQYF.